The T cell receptor (beta chain) under discussion was sequenced for a study of somatic mutations in cytotoxic T cells in rheumatoid arthritis. Points from the study as a whole: Healthy controls did not share the age-linked increase in CD8+ clonality seen in rheumatoid arthritis patients. The targets (antigens) of the expanded CD8+ clones were not known. There were about an eighth of the roughly 65 patients in whom the largest CD8+ clone exceeded 20% of CD8+ cells.

Positive magnetic bead selection separated CD4+ and CD8+ cells, and flow cytometry confirmed purity. Assay: immunoSEQ multiplex PCR; the TCRdb copy retains only in-frame clones and omits some. There are 15,000 to 20,000 clones in the sample; roughly four fifths occur only once, and 10% lies in the top ten. Remarks on this clone: Antigen unknown.

From germline, CDR1 is SGHNT and CDR2 YYREEE (reference sequence). This CDR3 has 13 residues. Deletions cut 1 base from V and 3 bases from J, with 5 bases between. The clonotype originates from a woman in her 50s in good health. The sample taken for sequencing was CD8+ T cells sorted from blood. The rearrangement links TRBV5-4 to TRBJ2-1; D call uncertain. In nucleotides, the CDR3 is TGTGCCAGCAGCTTGTCGGGCTACAATGAGCAGTTCTTC. It codes for CASSLSGYNEQFF.